The present entry profiles one T cell receptor (beta chain) with its context. Its antigen is not yet known. No base-level quality is on record; no much larger clone is a single base apart. These data come from a study of blood T cell repertoires in COVID-19 (dated by TCRdb to 2018 to 2021). As for the study more broadly: The collaborator samples originated in the United States, Italy and Spain and spanned the acute and convalescent phases of COVID-19. The repertoires were released in a freely available public database intended as a resource for research on the immune response to SARS-CoV-2. Where HLA class I and class II types were available, the types were taken from metadata supplied by the sample provider, not from assay-based typing. Deeply sampled blood TCRbeta repertoires from subjects exposed to, actively infected with, or recovered from COVID-19 were included in the dataset. The samples were drawn from two sources: the first 160 participants of the ongoing ImmuneRACE study, and fewer than 1,500 subjects contributed by 6 global collaborators. The material from the prospective study consisted of cDNA or gDNA derived from T cells, B-cell-depleted T cells, or PBMCs. Sample metadata almost always included a de-identified subject ID, COVID-19 status, age in years and sex.

From the germline V gene, CDR1 is SGHVS and CDR2 is FQNEAQ. The CDR3 contains 13 residues, cysteine and phenylalanine counted. The kept DNA is CDR3 alone, 39 bases in frame from the first base. V is cut by 4 bases and J by 7 bases, and the space between the germline ends is 13 bases. The immunoSEQ Assay, a bias-controlled multiplex PCR, was used to amplify TCRbeta CDR3 regions from genomic DNA. The authors processed their data as follows. Nucleated cell counts per sample were estimated from amplification of reference gene primers within the assay. To quantify the absolute abundance of each unique TCRbeta CDR3 rearrangement, sequence reads were collapsed and filtered. For each sample, productive Simpson clonality was calculated as the square root of Simpson's diversity index across productive rearrangements. The clones in this table, taken by TCRdb from immuneACCESS, are in-frame only. Not every clone is retained; where verified, under half of the shortfall comes from an unresolved V gene, and the cause of the rest is unknown. Clone size and V and J calls were adopted from that table, with D and trimming inferred from the DNA. Counted in this sample were some 230,000 clones; approximately 90% of them appeared once. The ten top clones hold about 3.5% of the sample.

Paper-wide results and their limitations: How much clinical and demographic metadata was included differed by source and by participant, and the metadata was provided uncurated.

Participants in the prospective study were enrolled through a virtual design, were aged roughly 18 to 100 years, and lived in approximately 25 United States geographic areas. In the prospective study, participants were assigned to cohorts based on the clinical history participants reported in a screening survey and a study questionnaire. Each participant in the prospective study had whole blood, serum and a nasopharyngeal or oropharyngeal swab collected by mobile phlebotomists. Prospective study participants could optionally give additional blood draws and questionnaires over a 2-month period. Before DNA extraction, prospective study blood samples were shipped either frozen or at room temperature.

The sequence derives from a woman aged 18-29 years in a cohort exposed to, infected with or recovered from COVID-19 (not recorded which). Recombination joined TRBV7-8 with TRBJ2-5; the D region possibly corresponds to TRBD2 (5 bases align). The sequenced material came from PBMCs or T cells enriched from blood (not recorded which). The CDR3 loop reads CASSSNGVATQYF. The DNA reads as follows: TGTGCCAGCAGCTCTAACGGGGTGGCGACCCAGTACTTC.